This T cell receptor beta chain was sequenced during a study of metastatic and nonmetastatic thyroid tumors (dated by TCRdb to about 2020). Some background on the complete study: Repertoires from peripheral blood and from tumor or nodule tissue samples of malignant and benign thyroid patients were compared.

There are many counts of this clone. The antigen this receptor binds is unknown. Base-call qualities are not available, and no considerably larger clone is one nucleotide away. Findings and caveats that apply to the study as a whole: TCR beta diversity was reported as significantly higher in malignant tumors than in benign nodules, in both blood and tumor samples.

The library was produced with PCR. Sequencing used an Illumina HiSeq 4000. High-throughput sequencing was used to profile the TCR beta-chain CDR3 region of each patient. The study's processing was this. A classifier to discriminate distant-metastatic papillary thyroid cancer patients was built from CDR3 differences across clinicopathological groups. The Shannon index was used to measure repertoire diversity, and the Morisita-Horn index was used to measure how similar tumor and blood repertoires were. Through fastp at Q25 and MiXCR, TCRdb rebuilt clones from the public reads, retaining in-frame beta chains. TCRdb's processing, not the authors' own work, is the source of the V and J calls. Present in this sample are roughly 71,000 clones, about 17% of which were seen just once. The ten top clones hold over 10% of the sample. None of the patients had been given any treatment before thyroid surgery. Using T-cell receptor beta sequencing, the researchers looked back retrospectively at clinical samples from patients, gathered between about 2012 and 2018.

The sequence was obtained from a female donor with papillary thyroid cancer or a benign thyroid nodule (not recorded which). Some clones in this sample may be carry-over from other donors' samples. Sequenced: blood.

CDR3 loop: CASSSPGTVYGYTF. The sequence in DNA is TGTGCCAGCAGCTCACCCGGGACTGTCTACGGCTACACCTTC. Here the chain combines TRBV7-9 and TRBJ1-2; the best D guess is TRBD1, with 5 bases matching. Trimming costs V 4 bases and J 8 bases, and their ends lie 17 bases apart. Taken from cysteine to phenylalanine, the CDR3 has 14 residues. Solely the CDR3 DNA is kept, with 42 bases framed from the first base. CDR1 and CDR2 are read off the germline V gene (reference sequence) as SEHNR and FQNEAQ.